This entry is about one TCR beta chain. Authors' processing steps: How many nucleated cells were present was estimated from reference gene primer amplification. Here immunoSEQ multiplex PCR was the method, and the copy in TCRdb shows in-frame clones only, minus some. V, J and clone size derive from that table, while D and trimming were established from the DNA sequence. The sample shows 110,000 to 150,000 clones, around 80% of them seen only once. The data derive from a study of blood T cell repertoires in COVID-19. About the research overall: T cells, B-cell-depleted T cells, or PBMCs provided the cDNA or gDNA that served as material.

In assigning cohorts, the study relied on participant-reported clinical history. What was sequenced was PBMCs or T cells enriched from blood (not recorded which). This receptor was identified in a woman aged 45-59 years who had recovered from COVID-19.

The CDR3 DNA sequence: TGTGCCAGCACTCAGACTAGACTCACAGATACGCAGTATTTT. Protein: CASTQTRLTDTQYF. The rearrangement joins TRBV6-5 to TRBJ2-3; maybe TRBD2 (6 bases). The CDR3 sequence is 14 residues long. Looked up from germline, CDR1 is MNHEY and CDR2 is SVGAGI. The V and J ends lost 7 bases and 2 bases respectively, with 13 bases between them.